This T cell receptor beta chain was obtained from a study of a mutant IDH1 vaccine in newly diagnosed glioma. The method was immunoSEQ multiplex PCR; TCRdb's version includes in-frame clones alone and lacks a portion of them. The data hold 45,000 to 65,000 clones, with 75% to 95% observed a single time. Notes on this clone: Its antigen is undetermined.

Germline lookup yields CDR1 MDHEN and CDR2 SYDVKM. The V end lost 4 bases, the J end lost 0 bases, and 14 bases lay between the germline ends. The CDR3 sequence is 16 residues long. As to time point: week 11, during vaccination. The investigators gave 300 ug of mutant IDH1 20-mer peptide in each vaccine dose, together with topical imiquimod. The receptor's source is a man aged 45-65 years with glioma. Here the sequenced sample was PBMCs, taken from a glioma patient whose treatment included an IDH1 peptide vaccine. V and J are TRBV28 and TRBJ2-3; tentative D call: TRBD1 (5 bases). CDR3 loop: CASSSARVISTDTQYF. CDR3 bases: TGTGCCAGCAGTTCCGCCAGGGTAATTAGCACAGATACGCAGTATTTT.